The 6 T cell receptor beta chains below were found in one sample sequenced in a study of blood T cell repertoires in COVID-19. Only in-frame clones appear in the TCRdb table, and some are missing; sequencing was by immunoSEQ multiplex PCR. The sample lists 450,000 or so clones, about 88% occurring once. Sequenced: peripheral blood. Receptors originate from a man aged 18 to 30 with COVID-19, enrolled during active disease.

The J gene is TRBJ1-6, the V gene TRBV27; 7 bases agree with TRBD1. The germline V gene has CDR1 MNHEY and CDR2 SMNVEV (reference sequence). V was pared by 5 bases and J by 10 bases, with 5 bases of the junction left unmatched. This CDR3 has 13 residues. The CDR3 DNA reads TGTGCCAGCAGTGACAGGGTTGAATCACCCCTCCACTTT. This gives the protein CASSDRVESPLHF.

The chain links TRBV2 to TRBJ2-7; the D is unclear. V was shortened by 7 bases and J by 2 bases, with 15 bases between the two germline ends. CDR3 length equals 14 residues. Germline assignment: CDR1 SNHLY and CDR2 FYNNEI. The CDR3 coding sequence is TGTGCCAGCACCCCCGACTTTGCACCCTACGAGCAGTACTTC. It specifies CASTPDFAPYEQYF.

This clone was picked up one time. The V gene is TRBV30, the J gene TRBJ1-4; 8 nucleotides align to TRBD1. J was trimmed by 5 bases and V by 5 bases; bases with no gene match: 4. CDR1 GTSNPN and CDR2 SVGIG come from the germline V gene (reference sequence). The CDR3 is 13 amino acids. The CDR3 loop is CAWSRDRNEKLFF. CDR3 coding DNA: TGTGCCTGGTCGCGGGACAGGAATGAAAAACTGTTTTTT.

The rearrangement uses TRBV6-1 and TRBJ2-7; 9 bases align to TRBD1. V gave up 3 bases and J gave up 4 bases; unmatched junction bases: 4. CDR1 and CDR2 (germline): MNHNS, SASEGT. The CDR3 spans 14 residues. The CDR3 region has the DNA TGTGCCAGCAGTGAGGGGACAGGGCCTTACGAGCAGTACTTC. Protein product: CASSEGTGPYEQYF.

The genes are TRBV27 and TRBJ2-7, with unresolved D. CDR3 length: 13 amino acids. Looked up from germline, CDR1 is MNHEY and CDR2 is SMNVEV (reference sequence). Trimming took 3 bases from V and 5 from J, leaving 11 bases between them. The CDR3 DNA follows: TGTGCCAGCAGTTTTCAAGTGGCACACGAGCAGTACTTC. Its translation is CASSFQVAHEQYF.

V is TRBV19 and J is TRBJ1-2; D unclear. The length of the CDR3 is 15 residues. The germline gives CDR1 LNHDA, CDR2 SQIVND (reference sequence). V was shortened by 0 bases and J by 0 bases, with 8 bases between the two germline ends. The CDR3 loop is CASSIEGDPNYGYTF. CDR3 sequence (DNA): TGTGCCAGTAGTATAGAGGGCGACCCTAACTATGGCTACACCTTC.